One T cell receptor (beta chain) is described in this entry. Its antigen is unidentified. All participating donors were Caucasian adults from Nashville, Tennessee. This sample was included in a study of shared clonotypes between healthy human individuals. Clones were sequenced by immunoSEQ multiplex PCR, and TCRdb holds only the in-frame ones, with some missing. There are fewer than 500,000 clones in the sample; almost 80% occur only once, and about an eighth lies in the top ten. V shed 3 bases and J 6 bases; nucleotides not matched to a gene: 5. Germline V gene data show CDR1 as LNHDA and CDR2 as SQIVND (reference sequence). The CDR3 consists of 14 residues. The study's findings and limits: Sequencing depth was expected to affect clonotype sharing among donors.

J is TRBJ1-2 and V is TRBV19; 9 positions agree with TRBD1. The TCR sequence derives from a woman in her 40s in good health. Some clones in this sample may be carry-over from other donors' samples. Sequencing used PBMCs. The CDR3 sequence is CASSITGQGNGYTF. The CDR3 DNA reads TGTGCCAGTAGTATCACTGGACAGGGGAATGGCTACACCTTC. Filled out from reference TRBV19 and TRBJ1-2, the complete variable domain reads DGGITQSPKYLFRKEGQNVTLSCEQNLNHDAMYWYRQDPGQGLRLIYYSQIVNDFQKGDIAEGYSVSREKKESFPLTVTSAQKNPTAFYLCASSITGQGNGYTFGSGTRLTVV.